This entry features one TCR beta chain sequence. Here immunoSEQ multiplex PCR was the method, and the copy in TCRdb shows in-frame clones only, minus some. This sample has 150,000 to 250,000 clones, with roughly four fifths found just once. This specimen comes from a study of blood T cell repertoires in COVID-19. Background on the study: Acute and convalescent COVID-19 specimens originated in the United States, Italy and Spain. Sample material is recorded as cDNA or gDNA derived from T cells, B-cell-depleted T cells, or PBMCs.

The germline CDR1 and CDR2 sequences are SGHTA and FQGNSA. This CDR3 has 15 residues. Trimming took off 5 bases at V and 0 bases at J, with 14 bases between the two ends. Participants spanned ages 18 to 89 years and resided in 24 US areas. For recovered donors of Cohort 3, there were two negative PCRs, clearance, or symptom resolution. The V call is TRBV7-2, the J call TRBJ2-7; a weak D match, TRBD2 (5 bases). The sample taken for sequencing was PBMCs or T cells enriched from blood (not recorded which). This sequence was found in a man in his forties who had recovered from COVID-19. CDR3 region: CASSPSSAASYEQYF. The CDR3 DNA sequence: TGTGCCAGCAGCCCGAGTAGCGCAGCCTCCTACGAGCAGTACTTC.